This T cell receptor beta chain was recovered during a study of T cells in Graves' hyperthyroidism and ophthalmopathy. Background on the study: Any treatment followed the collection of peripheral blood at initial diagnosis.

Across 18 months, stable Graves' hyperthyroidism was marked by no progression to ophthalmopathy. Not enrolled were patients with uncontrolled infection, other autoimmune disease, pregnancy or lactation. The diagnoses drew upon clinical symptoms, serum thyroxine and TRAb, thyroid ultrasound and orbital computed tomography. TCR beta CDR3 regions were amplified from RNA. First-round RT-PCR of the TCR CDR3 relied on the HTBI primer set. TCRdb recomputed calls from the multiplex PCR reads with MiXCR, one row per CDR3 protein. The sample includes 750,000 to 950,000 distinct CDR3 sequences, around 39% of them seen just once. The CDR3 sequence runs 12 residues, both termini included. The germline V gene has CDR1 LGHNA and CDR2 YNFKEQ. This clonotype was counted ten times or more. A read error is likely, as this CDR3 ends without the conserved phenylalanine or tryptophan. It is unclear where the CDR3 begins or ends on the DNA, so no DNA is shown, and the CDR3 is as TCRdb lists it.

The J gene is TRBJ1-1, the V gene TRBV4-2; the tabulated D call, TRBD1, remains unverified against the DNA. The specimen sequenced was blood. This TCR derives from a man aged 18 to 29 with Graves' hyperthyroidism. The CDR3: CASSQHRDRGPY.